One and the same sample provided the 3 T cell receptor beta chains below, sequenced in a study of beta chain features in type 1 diabetes (dated by TCRdb to between 2017 and 2018). Receptor libraries were prepared by the immunoSEQ multiplex PCR assay. The entire amount of isolated RNA was reverse transcribed using the High Capacity cDNA Reverse Transcription Kit, so the sequenced TCRB transcripts were expressed ones. The source is immuneACCESS, and TCRdb retained only in-frame sequences with V and J called. Part of the clones is not carried over; for the studies checked, unresolved V genes explain less than half of this, and the remainder is unexplained. In all, the sample holds under 250,000 clones, and roughly 15% of those were seen once. The ten top clones hold about 0.03% of the sample. The specimen sequenced was naive CD4+ T cells from blood. The sample's cell subset or site label, in plain terms: true naive CD4+ T cells. These receptors all stem from a woman aged 40 to 50 in good health.

The chain combines TRBV29-1 with TRBJ1-1; 8 positions match TRBD1. Germline assignment: CDR1 SQVTM and CDR2 ANQGSEA. The CDR3 covers 19 residues. Trimming cost V 4 bases and J 2 bases; bases outside gene matches: 21. The CDR3 sequence: CSVGAAGGYWSTSNTEAFF. The CDR3 nucleotides are TGCAGCGTTGGAGCCGCAGGGGGCTATTGGTCTACGTCAAACACTGAAGCTTTCTTT. The whole variable domain, remainder taken from reference TRBV29-1 and TRBJ1-1, is SAVISQKPSRDICQRGTSLTIQCQVDSQVTMMFWYRQQPGQSLTLIATANQGSEATYESGFVIDKFPISRPNLTFSTLTVSNMSPEDSSIYLCSVGAAGGYWSTSNTEAFFGQGTRLTVV.

The rearrangement joins TRBV27 to TRBJ2-2; D unclear. The germline V gene encodes CDR1 MNHEY and CDR2 SMNVEV (reference sequence). V lost 2 bases, J lost 6 bases, and 4 bases lay in between. The CDR3 totals 12 residues. CDR3 nucleotides: TGTGCCAGCAGTTTAATCGCCGGGGAGCTGTTTTTT. Encoded protein: CASSLIAGELFF.

This clone turned up a few times. The chain has TRBV2 and TRBJ2-7, with no clear D. Germline V gene lookup returns CDR1 SNHLY and CDR2 FYNNEI. The CDR3 runs 13 residues. CDR3 loop: CAGGTSPPYEQYF. CDR3 nucleotides: TGTGCAGGCGGTACGTCTCCACCCTACGAGCAGTACTTC. Drawing the rest from reference TRBV2 and TRBJ2-7, the complete variable domain is EPEVTQTPSHQVTQMGQEVILRCVPISNHLYFYWYRQILGQKVEFLVSFYNNEISEKSEIFDDQFSVERPDGSNFTLKIRSTKLEDSAMYFCAGGTSPPYEQYFGPGTRLTVT.